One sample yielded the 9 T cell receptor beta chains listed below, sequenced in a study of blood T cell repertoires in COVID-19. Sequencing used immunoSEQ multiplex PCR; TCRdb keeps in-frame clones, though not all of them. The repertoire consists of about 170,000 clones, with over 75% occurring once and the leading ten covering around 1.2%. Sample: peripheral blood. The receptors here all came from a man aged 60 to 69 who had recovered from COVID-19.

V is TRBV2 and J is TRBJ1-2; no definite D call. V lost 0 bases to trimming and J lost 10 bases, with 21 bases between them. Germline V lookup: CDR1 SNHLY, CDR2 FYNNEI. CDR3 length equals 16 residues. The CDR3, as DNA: TGTGCCAGCAGTGAAGCCTGGGCCTCGGTTAAGGGAGACTACACCTTC. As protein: CASSEAWASVKGDYTF.

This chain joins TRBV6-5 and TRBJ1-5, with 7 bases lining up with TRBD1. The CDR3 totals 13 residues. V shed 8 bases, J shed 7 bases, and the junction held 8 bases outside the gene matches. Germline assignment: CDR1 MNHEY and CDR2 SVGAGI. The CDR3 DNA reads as TGTGCCAGCGGTACAGGGGAGTACCAGCCCCAGCATTTT. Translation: CASGTGEYQPQHF.

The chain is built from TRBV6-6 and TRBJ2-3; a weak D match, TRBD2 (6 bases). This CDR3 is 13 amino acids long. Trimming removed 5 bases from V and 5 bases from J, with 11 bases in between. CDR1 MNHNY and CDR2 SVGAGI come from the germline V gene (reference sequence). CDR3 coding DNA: TGTGCCAGCAGTCTCGTGGAGGGAGATACGCAGTATTTT. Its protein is CASSLVEGDTQYF.

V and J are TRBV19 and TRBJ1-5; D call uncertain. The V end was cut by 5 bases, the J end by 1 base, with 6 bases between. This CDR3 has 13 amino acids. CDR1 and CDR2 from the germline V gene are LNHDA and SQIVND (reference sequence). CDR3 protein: CASSGQSNQPQHF. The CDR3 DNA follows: TGTGCCAGTAGTGGGCAGAGCAATCAGCCCCAGCATTTT.

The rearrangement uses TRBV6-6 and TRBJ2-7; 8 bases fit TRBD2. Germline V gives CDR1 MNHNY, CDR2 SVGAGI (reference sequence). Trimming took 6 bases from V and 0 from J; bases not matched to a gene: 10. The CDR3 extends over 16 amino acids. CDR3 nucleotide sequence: TGTGCCAGCAGGCCTCTAGCGGGCGAGAGCTCCTACGAGCAGTACTTC. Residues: CASRPLAGESSYEQYF.

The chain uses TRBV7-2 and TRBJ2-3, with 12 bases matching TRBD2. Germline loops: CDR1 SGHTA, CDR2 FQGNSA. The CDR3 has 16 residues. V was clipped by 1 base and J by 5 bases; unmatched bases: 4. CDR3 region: CASSLGLAGGLDTQYF. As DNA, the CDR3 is TGTGCCAGCAGCTTAGGGCTAGCGGGGGGGCTAGATACGCAGTATTTT.

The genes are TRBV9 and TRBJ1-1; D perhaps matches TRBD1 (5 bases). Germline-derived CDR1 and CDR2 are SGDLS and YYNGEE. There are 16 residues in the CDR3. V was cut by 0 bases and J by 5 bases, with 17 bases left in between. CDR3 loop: CASSVDMGGMGTEAFF. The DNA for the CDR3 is TGTGCCAGCAGCGTAGACATGGGGGGTATGGGAACTGAAGCTTTCTTT. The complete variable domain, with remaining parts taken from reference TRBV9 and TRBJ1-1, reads DSGVTQTPKHLITATGQRVTLRCSPRSGDLSVYWYQQSLDQGLQFLIQYYNGEERAKGNILERFSAQQFPDLHSELNLSSLELGDSALYFCASSVDMGGMGTEAFFGQGTRLTVV.

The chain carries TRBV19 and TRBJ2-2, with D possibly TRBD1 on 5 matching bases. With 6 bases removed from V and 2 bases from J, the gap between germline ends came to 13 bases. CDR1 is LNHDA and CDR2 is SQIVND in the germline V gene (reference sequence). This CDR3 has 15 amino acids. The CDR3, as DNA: TGTGCCAGTAGCCAGACAGTAACCAACACCGGGGAGCTGTTTTTT. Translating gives CASSQTVTNTGELFF. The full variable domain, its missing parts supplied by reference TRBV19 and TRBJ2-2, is DGGITQSPKYLFRKEGQNVTLSCEQNLNHDAMYWYRQDPGQGLRLIYYSQIVNDFQKGDIAEGYSVSREKKESFPLTVTSAQKNPTAFYLCASSQTVTNTGELFFGEGSRLTVL.

The CDR3 protein is CASSLVTSGGGPDTQYF. CDR3 sequence (DNA): TGCGCCAGCAGCTTGGTCACTAGCGGGGGGGGCCCAGATACGCAGTATTTT. V is TRBV5-1 and J is TRBJ2-3, with 13 bases identical to TRBD2. Germline CDR1 reads SGHRS; CDR2 reads YFSETQ. CDR3 length: 17 amino acids. The J segment lost 4 bases and the V segment lost 0 bases, leaving 5 bases of the junction unmatched.